This T cell receptor beta chain was found in a study of shared clonotypes between healthy human individuals. Study-wide findings and caveats: Shared clonotypes across all four donors exceeded non-shared ones in generation probability.

In the case of this clone: Its antigen is undetermined.

Researchers ran the assay at a deep level. Here immunoSEQ multiplex PCR was the method, and the copy in TCRdb shows in-frame clones only, minus some. The table lists millions of clones, approximately 95% of them singletons, with about 0.39% in the top ten. The ends were cut back, 7 bases at V and 5 bases at J, with 18 bases in the middle. The V gene's germline CDR1 is MRHNA and CDR2 SNTAGT. This CDR3 has 15 amino acids. The material sequenced was naive CD4+ T cells from PBMCs. Described subset: CD45RA+ positively selected. The chain couples TRBV6-4 to TRBJ2-1; TRBD1 or TRBD2 may be the D gene (5 bases each). This TCR was sampled from a man aged 18 to 30 in good health. Some clones in this sample may be carry-over from other donors' samples. Here the CDR3 reads CASKRDHPSDNEQFF. CDR3 in DNA: TGTGCCAGCAAACGGGACCACCCGTCCGACAATGAGCAGTTCTTC.